This is a list of T cell receptor beta chains from one sample in a study of blood T cell repertoires in COVID-19. Assay: immunoSEQ multiplex PCR; the TCRdb copy retains only in-frame clones and omits some. This table holds under 150,000 clones, more than 70% found once. The sequencing input was peripheral blood. The receptors here all came from a man between 65 and 79 years old with acute or convalescent COVID-19. Each CDR3 is given with its conserved first and last residue. The D gene is left open where the match is weak. Clone size is stated in some rows and not others, as once, few, many or a class when expanded.

CASSVEGRNTEAFF	TGTGCCAGCAGTGTGGAAGGGAGGAACACTGAAGCTTTCTTT	TRBV2	TRBJ1-1	.	.
CATSAGDQPQHF	TGTGCCACCAGTGCCGGAGATCAGCCCCAGCATTTT	TRBV24-1	TRBJ1-5	.	.
CASSYLRTGGSYGYTF	TGTGCCAGCAGTTACCTTCGGACAGGGGGCAGCTATGGCTACACCTTC	TRBV6-5	TRBJ1-2	TRBD1	.
CASSLSSGGGQPQHF	TGTGCCAGCAGTTTGTCGTCAGGGGGTGGTCAGCCCCAGCATTTT	TRBV27	TRBJ1-5	TRBD1	few
CASSLTGTIFPQPQHF	TGTGCCAGCAGTTTAACCGGGACAATTTTCCCGCAGCCCCAGCATTTT	TRBV6-5	TRBJ1-5	.	.
CASSLGGNTEAFF	TGTGCCAGCAGTTTAGGAGGGAACACTGAAGCTTTCTTT	TRBV27	TRBJ1-1	.	.
CASSSDGQPNQPQHF	TGTGCCAGCAGCTCCGATGGACAGCCCAATCAGCCCCAGCATTTT	TRBV9	TRBJ1-5	.	.
CASSELRSSTQETQYF	TGTGCCAGCAGCGAGCTTCGTAGCTCCACCCAAGAGACCCAGTACTTC	TRBV5-4	TRBJ2-5	.	.
CASSPLRTGKDNEQFF	TGTGCCAGCAGTCCCCTCCGGACAGGGAAGGACAATGAGCAGTTCTTC	TRBV7-9	TRBJ2-1	TRBD1	few
CASREVGSSYNSPLHF	TGTGCCAGCAGGGAAGTCGGGAGCTCCTATAATTCACCCCTCCACTTT	TRBV25-1	TRBJ1-6	.	.
CASTPRDFRDQPQHF	TGTGCCAGCACCCCCCGGGACTTTCGGGATCAGCCCCAGCATTTT	TRBV28	TRBJ1-5	.	.
CASTIMSGVTAGELFF	TGCGCCAGCACCATTATGTCAGGGGTTACGGCCGGGGAGCTGTTTTTT	TRBV5-1	TRBJ2-2	.	.
CASSLSSGVGEKLFF	TGTGCCAGCAGCTTAAGTTCAGGGGTCGGCGAAAAACTGTTTTTT	TRBV11-2	TRBJ1-4	.	.
CASSSGTVSNQPQHF	TGTGCCAGCTCGTCCGGGACAGTAAGCAATCAGCCCCAGCATTTT	TRBV18	TRBJ1-5	TRBD1	.
CASSPDRATPLF	TGTGCCAGTAGTCCGGACAGGGCCACTCCTTTATTT	TRBV19	TRBJ1-1	TRBD1	.
CASSLEGRGYEQYF	TGTGCCAGCAGTTTAGAGGGGAGGGGCTACGAGCAGTACTTC	TRBV27	TRBJ2-7	TRBD2	few
CASSQNRDRQPQHF	TGTGCCAGCAGCCAAAACAGGGACCGCCAGCCCCAGCATTTT	TRBV5-8	TRBJ1-5	.	.
CAWSREFGGEQYF	TGTGCCTGGAGTCGGGAGTTCGGCGGCGAGCAGTACTTC	TRBV30	TRBJ2-7	.	.
CASSEGRTGYIYF	TGTGCCAGCAGTGAAGGGAGGACAGGGTACATATATTTT	TRBV6-1	TRBJ1-3	TRBD1	many
CASRPSDRLTGELFF	TGTGCCAGCCGCCCCTCTGACAGGCTGACCGGGGAGCTGTTTTTT	TRBV19	TRBJ2-2	.	.
CASSVGTGGGEQFF	TGTGCCAGCAGCGTCGGGACAGGGGGCGGTGAGCAGTTCTTC	TRBV3-1/TRBV3-2	TRBJ2-1	TRBD1	.
CAWRTASVNEQFF	TGTGCCTGGAGAACGGCTAGCGTGAATGAGCAGTTCTTC	TRBV30	TRBJ2-1	.	.
CASSLGIRQGDNSPLHF	TGTGCCAGCAGCTTAGGAATTCGTCAGGGGGATAATTCACCCCTCCACTTT	TRBV11-2	TRBJ1-6	TRBD1	.
CASSASNRAGELFF	TGTGCCAGCAGTGCTTCAAACAGGGCCGGGGAGCTGTTTTTT	TRBV2	TRBJ2-2	.	many
CASSSTGLAGEQYF	TGTGCCAGCAGCTCAACGGGACTAGCGGGGGAGCAGTACTTC	TRBV7-2	TRBJ2-7	TRBD2	few
CASSAGPRGDNQPQHF	TGTGCCAGCAGTGCCGGACCCCGGGGGGACAATCAGCCCCAGCATTTT	TRBV6-1	TRBJ1-5	.	few
CASSNTGGRTEAFF	TGTGCCAGTAGCAACACAGGGGGCCGAACTGAAGCTTTCTTT	TRBV19	TRBJ1-1	TRBD1	.
CASSQDPGVLTEAFF	TGTGCCAGCAGCCAAGACCCCGGGGTGCTCACTGAAGCTTTCTTT	TRBV14	TRBJ1-1	.	many